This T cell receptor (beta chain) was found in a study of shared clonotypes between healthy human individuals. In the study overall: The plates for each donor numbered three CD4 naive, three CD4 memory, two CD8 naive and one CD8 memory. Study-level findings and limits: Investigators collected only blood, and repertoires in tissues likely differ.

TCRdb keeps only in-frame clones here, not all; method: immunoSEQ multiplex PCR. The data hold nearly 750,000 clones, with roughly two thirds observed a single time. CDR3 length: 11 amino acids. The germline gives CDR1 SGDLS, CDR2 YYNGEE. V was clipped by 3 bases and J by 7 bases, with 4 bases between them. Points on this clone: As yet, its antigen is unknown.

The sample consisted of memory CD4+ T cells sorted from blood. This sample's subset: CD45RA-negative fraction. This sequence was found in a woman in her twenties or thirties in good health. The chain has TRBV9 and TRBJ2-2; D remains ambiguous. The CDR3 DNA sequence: TGTGCCAGCAGCGGAGGCGGGGAGCTGTTTTTT. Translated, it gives CASSGGGELFF.